Described below is a single T cell receptor (beta chain) sequence and its context. The data were taken from a study of identifying expanded T cells in peripheral blood. TCRdb keeps only in-frame clones here, not all; method: immunoSEQ multiplex PCR. The repertoire holds 65,000 to 95,000 clones, with 70% to 90% as singletons. Looked up from germline, CDR1 is MDHEN and CDR2 is SYDVKM. V dropped 6 bases and J dropped 4; count of bases not matched to a gene: 15. The CDR3 has 17 residues. The chain combines TRBV28 with TRBJ1-2, with TRBD1 identical over 9 bases. Sequencing was done on a sample of blood. This sequence was found in a person between 18 and 75 years old in good health. The chain's CDR3 is CASSPRPGTGLLYGYTF. CDR3 coding DNA: TGTGCCAGCAGCCCCCGACCGGGGACAGGGCTCCTCTATGGCTACACCTTC.